Following are 10 T cell receptor beta chains from one sample sequenced in a study of blood T cell repertoires in COVID-19. The repertoire was sequenced with immunoSEQ multiplex PCR; TCRdb's copy has only in-frame clones and lacks some. The sample lists some 42,000 clones; 75% to 90% were seen once. The sequenced sample consisted of peripheral blood. Receptors were obtained from a human donor in a cohort sampled during active COVID-19.

The chain has TRBV7-2 and TRBJ1-1, with a possible D match to TRBD1 (5 bases). V lost 2 bases and J 4 bases, leaving 8 bases between the germline ends. This CDR3 contains 13 residues. Germline V gene sequence: CDR1 SGHTA, CDR2 FQGNSA. CDR3 sequence reads: CASSLSGFTEAFF. Here the CDR3 DNA reads TGTGCCAGCAGCTTATCAGGGTTCACTGAAGCTTTCTTT.

The chain uses TRBV11-2 and TRBJ1-1; 7 nucleotides agree with TRBD1. Germline assignment: CDR1 SGHAT and CDR2 FQNNGV. CDR3 length: 17 residues. Losses at the gene ends were 5 bases for V and 3 bases for J; bases not matched to a gene: 15. CDR3 in amino acids: CASSRTRQGDGDTEAFF. DNA of the CDR3: TGTGCCAGCAGCCGTACCCGGCAGGGGGATGGGGACACTGAAGCTTTCTTT.

The chain has TRBV7-9 and TRBJ1-2, with a possible D match to TRBD1 (5 bases). V was shortened by 5 bases and J by 0 bases, with 7 bases between the two germline ends. The germline V gene encodes CDR1 SEHNR and CDR2 FQNEAQ (reference sequence). The CDR3 length is 13 residues. CDR3 residues: CASSQGANYGYTF. The CDR3 nucleotides read TGTGCCAGCAGCCAAGGGGCTAACTATGGCTACACCTTC. The full variable domain, rest sourced from reference TRBV7-9 and TRBJ1-2, is DTGVSQNPRHKITKRGQNVTFRCDPISEHNRLYWYRQTLGQGPEFLTYFQNEAQLEKSRLLSDRFSAERPKGSFSTLEIQRTEQGDSAMYLCASSQGANYGYTFGSGTRLTVV.

This chain links TRBV2 with TRBJ1-1; tentative D call: TRBD1 (6 bases). CDR1 SNHLY and CDR2 FYNNEI come from the germline V gene. V lost 3 bases and J 5 bases, leaving 10 bases between the germline ends. The CDR3 totals 13 residues. The CDR3 spells CASSEEGGTEAFF. CDR3 nucleotide sequence: TGTGCCAGCAGTGAGGAGGGGGGGACTGAAGCTTTCTTT. Complete variable domain (other parts from reference TRBV2 and TRBJ1-1): EPEVTQTPSHQVTQMGQEVILRCVPISNHLYFYWYRQILGQKVEFLVSFYNNEISEKSEIFDDQFSVERPDGSNFTLKIRSTKLEDSAMYFCASSEEGGTEAFFGQGTRLTVV.

This clone was counted a few times. The V gene is TRBV7-9, the J gene TRBJ2-7, with 8 nucleotides matching TRBD1. The CDR3 runs 13 residues. The ends lost 3 bases at V and 5 bases at J; junction bases unmatched: 3. Germline values: CDR1 SEHNR, CDR2 FQNEAQ (reference sequence). The CDR3 nucleotides read TGTGCCAGCAGCTTCGACAGGGGCGACGAGCAGTACTTC. Encoded protein: CASSFDRGDEQYF.

This chain connects TRBV14 to TRBJ1-1; 10 nucleotides match TRBD1. This CDR3 comprises 18 residues. The V and J ends lost 3 bases and 1 base, in that order; junction bases with no gene match: 11. Germline loops: CDR1 SGHDN, CDR2 FVKESK. The CDR3 sequence: CASSHPWTGGDWNTEAFF. As DNA, the CDR3 is TGTGCCAGCAGCCATCCTTGGACAGGGGGTGACTGGAACACTGAAGCTTTCTTT.

J is TRBJ1-1 and V is TRBV5-6; TRBD1 aligns across 7 bases. Germline loops: CDR1 SGHDT, CDR2 YYEEEE. This CDR3 contains 16 residues. V lost 1 base to trimming and J lost 0 bases; unmatched junction nucleotides: 6. In nucleotides, the CDR3 is TGTGCCAGCAGCTTGCTGACAGGGAATGTGAACACTGAAGCTTTCTTT. This translates into CASSLLTGNVNTEAFF.

The sample holds one count of this clone. The gene calls are TRBV10-3 and TRBJ2-7; a possible D gene is TRBD2 (6 bases). Germline V lookup: CDR1 ENHRY, CDR2 SYGVKD. The CDR3 runs to 15 residues. Trimming shortened V by 6 bases and J by 3 bases, and 18 bases separated the two germline ends. CDR3 DNA: TGTGCCATCAGCGCCGGGACGGGGACTGACTACGAGCAGTACTTC. Translating it yields CAISAGTGTDYEQYF.

This chain joins TRBV11-2 and TRBJ1-1, with TRBD1 matching 9 bases. This CDR3 region has 19 residues. The V segment lost 4 bases and the J segment 4 bases; nucleotides outside the gene matches: 19. The germline gives CDR1 SGHAT, CDR2 FQNNGV. The CDR3 protein is CASSSLRDREGGLATEAFF. In DNA, the CDR3 is TGTGCCAGCAGCTCCCTCCGGGACAGGGAGGGGGGTTTGGCCACTGAAGCTTTCTTT.

This chain links TRBV4-3 with TRBJ1-1; 7 bases are shared with TRBD1. With V trimmed by 1 base and J by 5 bases, 7 bases remained unmatched. The CDR3 spans 15 residues. CDR1 is LGHNA and CDR2 is YSLEER in the germline V gene. The chain's CDR3 is CASSQGTGGRTEAFF. The CDR3 nucleotides are TGCGCCAGCAGCCAAGGGACAGGAGGAAGGACTGAAGCTTTCTTT.